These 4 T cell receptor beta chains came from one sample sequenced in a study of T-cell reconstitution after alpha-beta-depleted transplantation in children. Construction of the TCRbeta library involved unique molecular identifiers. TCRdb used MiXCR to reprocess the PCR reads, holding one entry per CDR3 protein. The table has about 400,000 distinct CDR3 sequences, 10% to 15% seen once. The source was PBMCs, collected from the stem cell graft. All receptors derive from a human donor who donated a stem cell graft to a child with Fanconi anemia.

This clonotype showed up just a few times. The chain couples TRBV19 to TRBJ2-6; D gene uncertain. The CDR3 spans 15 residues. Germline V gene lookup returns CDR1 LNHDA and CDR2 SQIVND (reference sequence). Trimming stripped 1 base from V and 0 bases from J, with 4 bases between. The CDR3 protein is CASSIGASGANVLTF. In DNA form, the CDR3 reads TGTGCCAGTAGTATAGGAGCCTCTGGGGCCAACGTCCTGACTTTC.

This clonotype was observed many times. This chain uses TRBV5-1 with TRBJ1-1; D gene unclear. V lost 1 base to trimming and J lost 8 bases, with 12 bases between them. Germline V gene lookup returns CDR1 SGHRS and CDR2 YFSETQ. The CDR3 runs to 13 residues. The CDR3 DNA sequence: TGCGCCAGCAGCTTGTTGTCAGATGCCGAAGCTTTCTTT. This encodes CASSLLSDAEAFF.

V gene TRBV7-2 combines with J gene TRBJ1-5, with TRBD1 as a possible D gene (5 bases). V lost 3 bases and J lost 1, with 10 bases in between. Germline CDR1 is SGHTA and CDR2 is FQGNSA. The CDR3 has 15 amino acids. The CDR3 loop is CASSLVWGSNQPQHF. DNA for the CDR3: TGTGCCAGCAGCTTGGTTTGGGGGAGCAATCAGCCCCAGCATTTT.

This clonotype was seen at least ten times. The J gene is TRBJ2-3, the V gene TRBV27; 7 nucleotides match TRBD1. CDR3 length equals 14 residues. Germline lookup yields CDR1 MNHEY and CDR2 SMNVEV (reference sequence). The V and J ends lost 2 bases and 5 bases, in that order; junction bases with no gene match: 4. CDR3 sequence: CASSLDRVRDTQYF. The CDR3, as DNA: TGTGCCAGCAGTTTAGACAGGGTGAGAGATACGCAGTATTTT.